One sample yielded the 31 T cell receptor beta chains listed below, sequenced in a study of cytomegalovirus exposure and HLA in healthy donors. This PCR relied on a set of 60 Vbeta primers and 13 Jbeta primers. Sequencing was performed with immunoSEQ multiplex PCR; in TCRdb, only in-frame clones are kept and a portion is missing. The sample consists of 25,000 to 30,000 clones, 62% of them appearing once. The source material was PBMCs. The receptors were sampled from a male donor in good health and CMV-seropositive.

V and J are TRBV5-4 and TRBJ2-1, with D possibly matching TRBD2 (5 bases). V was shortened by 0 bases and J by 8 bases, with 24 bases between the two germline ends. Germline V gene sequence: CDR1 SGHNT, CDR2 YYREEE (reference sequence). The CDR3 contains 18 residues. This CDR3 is CASSLAVIGLPGMDEQFF. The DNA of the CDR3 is TGTGCCAGCAGCTTGGCGGTAATTGGACTCCCTGGTATGGATGAGCAGTTCTTC.

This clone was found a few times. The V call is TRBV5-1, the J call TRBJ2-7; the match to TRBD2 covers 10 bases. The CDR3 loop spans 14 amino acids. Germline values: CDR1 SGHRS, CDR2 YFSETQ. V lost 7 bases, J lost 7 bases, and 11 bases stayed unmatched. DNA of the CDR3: TGCGCCAGCTCCCAGCGGGAGGGGGCTGGGGAGCAGTACTTC. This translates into CASSQREGAGEQYF.

CDR3 DNA: TGCGCCAGCAGCTTGGCCGGACAGGGGAACACTGAAGCTTTCTTT. Translating it yields CASSLAGQGNTEAFF. J is TRBJ1-1 and V is TRBV5-1; 8 nucleotides match TRBD1. The CDR3 is 15 residues long. Germline V CDR1 and CDR2: SGHRS, YFSETQ. J gave up 1 base and V 0 bases, and 2 bases lay outside the gene matches.

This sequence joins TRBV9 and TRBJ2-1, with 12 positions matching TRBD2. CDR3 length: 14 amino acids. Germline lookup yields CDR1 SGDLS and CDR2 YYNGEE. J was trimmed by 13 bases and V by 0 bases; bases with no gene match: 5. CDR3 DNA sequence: TGTGCCAGCAGCGTAGAACTAGCGGGGGGCCATCAGTTCTTC. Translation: CASSVELAGGHQFF. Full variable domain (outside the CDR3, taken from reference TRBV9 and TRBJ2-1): DSGVTQTPKHLITATGQRVTLRCSPRSGDLSVYWYQQSLDQGLQFLIQYYNGEERAKGNILERFSAQQFPDLHSELNLSSLELGDSALYFCASSVELAGGHQFFGPGTRLTVL.

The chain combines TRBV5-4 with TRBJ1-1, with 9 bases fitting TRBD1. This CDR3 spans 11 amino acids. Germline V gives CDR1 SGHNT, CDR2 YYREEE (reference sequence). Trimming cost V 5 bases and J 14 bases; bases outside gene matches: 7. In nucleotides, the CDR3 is TGTGCCAGCAGAGCCGGGACAGGGACGTTCTTT. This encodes CASRAGTGTFF.

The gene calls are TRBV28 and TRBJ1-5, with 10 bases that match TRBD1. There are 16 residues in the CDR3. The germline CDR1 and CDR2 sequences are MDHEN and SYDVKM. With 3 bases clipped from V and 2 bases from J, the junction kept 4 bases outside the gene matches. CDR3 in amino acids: CASSLRGQGRNQPQHF. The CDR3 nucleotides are TGTGCCAGCAGTTTGCGGGGACAGGGGCGCAATCAGCCCCAGCATTTT.

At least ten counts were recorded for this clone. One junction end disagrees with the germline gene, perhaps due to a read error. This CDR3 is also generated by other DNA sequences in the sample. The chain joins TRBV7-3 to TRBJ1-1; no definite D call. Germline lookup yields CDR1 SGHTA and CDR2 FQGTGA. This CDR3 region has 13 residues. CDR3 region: CASSFTVNTEAFF. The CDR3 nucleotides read TGTGCTAGCAGCTTTACAGTGAACACTGAAGCTTTCTTT.

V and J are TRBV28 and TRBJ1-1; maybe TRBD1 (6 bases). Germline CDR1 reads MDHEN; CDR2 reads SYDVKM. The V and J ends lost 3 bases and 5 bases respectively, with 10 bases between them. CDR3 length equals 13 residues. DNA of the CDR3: TGTGCCAGCAGTTTTCCTCAGGGGACTGAAGCTTTCTTT. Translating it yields CASSFPQGTEAFF.

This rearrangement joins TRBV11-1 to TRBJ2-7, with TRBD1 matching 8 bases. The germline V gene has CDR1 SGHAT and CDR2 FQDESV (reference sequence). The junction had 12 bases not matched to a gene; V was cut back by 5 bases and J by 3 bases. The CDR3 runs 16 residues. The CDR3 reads CASSPYPTGVDYEQYF. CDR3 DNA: TGTGCCAGCAGCCCCTACCCGACAGGGGTTGACTACGAGCAGTACTTC.

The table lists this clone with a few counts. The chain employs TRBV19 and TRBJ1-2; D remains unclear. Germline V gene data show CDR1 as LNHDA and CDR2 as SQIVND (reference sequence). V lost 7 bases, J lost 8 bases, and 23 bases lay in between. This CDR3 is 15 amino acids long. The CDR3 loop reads CASTYMAGPQQGYTF. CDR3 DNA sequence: TGTGCCAGTACGTATATGGCAGGTCCTCAACAGGGCTACACCTTC.

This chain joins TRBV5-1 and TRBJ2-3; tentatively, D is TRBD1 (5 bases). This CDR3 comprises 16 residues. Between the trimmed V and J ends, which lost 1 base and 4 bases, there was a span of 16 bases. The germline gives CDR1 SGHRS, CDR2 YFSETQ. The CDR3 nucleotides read TGCGCCAGCAGCTTGATCCCCCAGGGATCCCCAGATACGCAGTATTTT. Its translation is CASSLIPQGSPDTQYF.

The DNA of the CDR3 is TGTGCCAGCAGCTCGGCAGGGTTCAATGAGCAGTTCTTC. Protein: CASSSAGFNEQFF. The chain recombines TRBV5-6 with TRBJ2-1; a possible D gene is TRBD1 (5 bases). CDR3 length: 13 amino acids. Looked up from germline, CDR1 is SGHDT and CDR2 is YYEEEE. The germline V and J ends were trimmed by 3 bases and 6 bases, with 10 bases remaining between them.

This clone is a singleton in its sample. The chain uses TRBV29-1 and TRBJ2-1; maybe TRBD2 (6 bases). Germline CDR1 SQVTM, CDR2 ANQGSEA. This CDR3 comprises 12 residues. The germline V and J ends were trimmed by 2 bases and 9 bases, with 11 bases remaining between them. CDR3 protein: CSVEKEGREQFF. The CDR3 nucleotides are TGCAGCGTTGAAAAGGAGGGTCGTGAGCAGTTCTTC.

CDR3 amino acids: CASSGSEQYF. The CDR3 bases are TGTGCCAGCAGTGGTAGCGAGCAGTACTTC. This chain joins TRBV25-1 and TRBJ2-7, with D unclear. The ends were cut back, 4 bases at V and 6 bases at J, with 4 bases in the middle. Germline V gives CDR1 MGHDK, CDR2 SYGVNS. The CDR3 runs to 10 residues.

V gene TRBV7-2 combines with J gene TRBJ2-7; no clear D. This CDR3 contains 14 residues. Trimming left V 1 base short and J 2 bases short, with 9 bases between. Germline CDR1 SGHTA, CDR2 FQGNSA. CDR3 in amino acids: CASSLVEITYEQYF. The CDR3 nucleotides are TGTGCCAGCAGCTTAGTCGAGATCACCTACGAGCAGTACTTC.

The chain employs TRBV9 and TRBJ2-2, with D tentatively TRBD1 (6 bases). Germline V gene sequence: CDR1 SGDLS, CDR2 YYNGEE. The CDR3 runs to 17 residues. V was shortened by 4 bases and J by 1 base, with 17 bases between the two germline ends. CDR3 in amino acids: CASSPERGKLNTGELFF. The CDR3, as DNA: TGTGCCAGCAGCCCGGAGAGGGGGAAACTGAACACCGGGGAGCTGTTTTTT.

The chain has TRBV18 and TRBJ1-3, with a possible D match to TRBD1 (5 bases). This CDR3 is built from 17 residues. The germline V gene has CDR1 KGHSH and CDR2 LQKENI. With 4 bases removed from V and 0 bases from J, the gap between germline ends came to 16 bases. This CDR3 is CASSRGRVLASGNTIYF. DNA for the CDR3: TGTGCCAGCTCACGGGGCAGGGTCCTTGCCTCTGGAAACACCATATATTTT.

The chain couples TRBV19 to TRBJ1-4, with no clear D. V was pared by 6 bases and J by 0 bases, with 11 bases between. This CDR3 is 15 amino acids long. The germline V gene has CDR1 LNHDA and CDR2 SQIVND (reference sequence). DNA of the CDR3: TGTGCCAGTAGGATAACACACACAACTAATGAAAAACTGTTTTTT. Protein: CASRITHTTNEKLFF. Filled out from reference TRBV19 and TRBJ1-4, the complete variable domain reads DGGITQSPKYLFRKEGQNVTLSCEQNLNHDAMYWYRQDPGQGLRLIYYSQIVNDFQKGDIAEGYSVSREKKESFPLTVTSAQKNPTAFYLCASRITHTTNEKLFFGSGTQLSVL.

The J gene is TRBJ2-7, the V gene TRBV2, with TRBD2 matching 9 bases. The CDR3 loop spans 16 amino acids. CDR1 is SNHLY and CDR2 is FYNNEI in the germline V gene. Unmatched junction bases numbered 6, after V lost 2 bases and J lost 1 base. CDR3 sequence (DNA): TGTGCCAGCAGTGAATCCGAGCGGGGGGCATCCTACGAGCAGTACTTC. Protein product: CASSESERGASYEQYF.

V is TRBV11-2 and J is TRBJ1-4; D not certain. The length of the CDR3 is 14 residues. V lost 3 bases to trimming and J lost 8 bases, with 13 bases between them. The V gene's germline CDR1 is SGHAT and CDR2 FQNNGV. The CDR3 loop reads CASSFQPAGEKLFF. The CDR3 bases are TGTGCCAGCAGCTTCCAACCAGCGGGAGAAAAACTGTTTTTT.

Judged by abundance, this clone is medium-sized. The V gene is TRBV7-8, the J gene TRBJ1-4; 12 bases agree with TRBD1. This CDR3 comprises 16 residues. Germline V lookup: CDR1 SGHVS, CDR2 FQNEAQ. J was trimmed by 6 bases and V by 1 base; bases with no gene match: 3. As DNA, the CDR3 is TGTGCCAGCAGCTTAGACGGGACAGGGGGCGATGAAAAACTGTTTTTT. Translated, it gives CASSLDGTGGDEKLFF.

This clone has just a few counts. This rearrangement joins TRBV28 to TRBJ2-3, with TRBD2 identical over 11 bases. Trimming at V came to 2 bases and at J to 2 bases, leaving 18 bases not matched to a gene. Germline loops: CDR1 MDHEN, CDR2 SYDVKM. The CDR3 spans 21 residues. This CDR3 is CASSLVGRILAGEEYTDTQYF. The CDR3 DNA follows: TGTGCCAGCAGTTTAGTGGGAAGGATACTAGCGGGAGAAGAATACACAGATACGCAGTATTTT.

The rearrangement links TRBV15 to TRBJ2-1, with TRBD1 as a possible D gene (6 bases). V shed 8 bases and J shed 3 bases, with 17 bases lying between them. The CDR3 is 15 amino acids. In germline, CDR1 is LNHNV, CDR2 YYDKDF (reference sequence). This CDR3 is CATSPGTSRYNEQFF. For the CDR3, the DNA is TGTGCCACCTCCCCCGGGACATCACGCTACAATGAGCAGTTCTTC.

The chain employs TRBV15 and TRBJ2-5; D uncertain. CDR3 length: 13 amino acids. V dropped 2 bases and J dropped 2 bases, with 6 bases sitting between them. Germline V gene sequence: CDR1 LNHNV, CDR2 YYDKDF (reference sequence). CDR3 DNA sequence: TGTGCCACCAGCAGACAGGCGCAAGAGACCCAGTACTTC. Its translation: CATSRQAQETQYF.

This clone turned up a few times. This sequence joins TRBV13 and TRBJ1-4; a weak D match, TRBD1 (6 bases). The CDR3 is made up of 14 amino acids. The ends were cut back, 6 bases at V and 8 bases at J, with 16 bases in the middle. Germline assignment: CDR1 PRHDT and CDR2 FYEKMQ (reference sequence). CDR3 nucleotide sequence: TGTGCCAGCAGTCCATCGGGGGGCGCGGAAAAACTGTTTTTT. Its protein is CASSPSGGAEKLFF.

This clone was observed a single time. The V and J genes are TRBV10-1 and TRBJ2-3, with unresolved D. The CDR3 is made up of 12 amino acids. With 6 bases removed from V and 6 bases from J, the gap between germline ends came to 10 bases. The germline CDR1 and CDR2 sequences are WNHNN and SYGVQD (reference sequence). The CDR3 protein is CASSRIGDTQYF. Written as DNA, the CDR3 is TGCGCCAGCAGCAGGATTGGGGATACGCAGTATTTT.

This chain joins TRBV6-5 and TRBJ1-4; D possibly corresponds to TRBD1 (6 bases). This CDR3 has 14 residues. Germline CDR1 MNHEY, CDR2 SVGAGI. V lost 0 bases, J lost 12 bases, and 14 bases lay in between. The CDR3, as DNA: TGTGCCAGCAGTTACTCCCCAGGGGTTGTGGAACTGTTTTTT. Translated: CASSYSPGVVELFF.

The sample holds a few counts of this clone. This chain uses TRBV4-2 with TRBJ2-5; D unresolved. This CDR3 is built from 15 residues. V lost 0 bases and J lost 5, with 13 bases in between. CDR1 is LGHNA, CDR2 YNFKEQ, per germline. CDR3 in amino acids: CASSQESYVGETQYF. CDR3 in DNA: TGTGCCAGCAGCCAAGAGTCTTACGTTGGCGAGACCCAGTACTTC.

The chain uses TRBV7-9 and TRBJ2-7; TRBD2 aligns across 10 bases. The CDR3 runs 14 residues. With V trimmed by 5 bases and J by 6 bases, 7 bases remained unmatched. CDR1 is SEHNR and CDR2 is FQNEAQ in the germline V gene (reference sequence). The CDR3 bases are TGTGCCAGCAGCAATCTAGCGGGAGAACGCGAGCAGTACTTC. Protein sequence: CASSNLAGEREQYF. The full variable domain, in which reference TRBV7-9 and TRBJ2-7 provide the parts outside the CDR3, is DTGVSQNPRHKITKRGQNVTFRCDPISEHNRLYWYRQTLGQGPEFLTYFQNEAQLEKSRLLSDRFSAERPKGSFSTLEIQRTEQGDSAMYLCASSNLAGEREQYFGPGTRLTVT.

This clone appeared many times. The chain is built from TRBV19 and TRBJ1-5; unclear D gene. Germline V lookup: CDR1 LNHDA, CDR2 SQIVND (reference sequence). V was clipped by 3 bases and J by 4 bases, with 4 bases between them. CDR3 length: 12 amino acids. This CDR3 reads CASSIENQPQHF. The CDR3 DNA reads TGTGCCAGTAGTATCGAGAATCAGCCCCAGCATTTT.

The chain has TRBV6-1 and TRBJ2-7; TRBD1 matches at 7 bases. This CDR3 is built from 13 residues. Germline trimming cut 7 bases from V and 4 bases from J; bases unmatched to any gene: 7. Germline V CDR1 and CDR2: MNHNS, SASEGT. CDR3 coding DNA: TGTGCCAGCAACGAAGGGGGCCTATACGAGCAGTACTTC. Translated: CASNEGGLYEQYF.